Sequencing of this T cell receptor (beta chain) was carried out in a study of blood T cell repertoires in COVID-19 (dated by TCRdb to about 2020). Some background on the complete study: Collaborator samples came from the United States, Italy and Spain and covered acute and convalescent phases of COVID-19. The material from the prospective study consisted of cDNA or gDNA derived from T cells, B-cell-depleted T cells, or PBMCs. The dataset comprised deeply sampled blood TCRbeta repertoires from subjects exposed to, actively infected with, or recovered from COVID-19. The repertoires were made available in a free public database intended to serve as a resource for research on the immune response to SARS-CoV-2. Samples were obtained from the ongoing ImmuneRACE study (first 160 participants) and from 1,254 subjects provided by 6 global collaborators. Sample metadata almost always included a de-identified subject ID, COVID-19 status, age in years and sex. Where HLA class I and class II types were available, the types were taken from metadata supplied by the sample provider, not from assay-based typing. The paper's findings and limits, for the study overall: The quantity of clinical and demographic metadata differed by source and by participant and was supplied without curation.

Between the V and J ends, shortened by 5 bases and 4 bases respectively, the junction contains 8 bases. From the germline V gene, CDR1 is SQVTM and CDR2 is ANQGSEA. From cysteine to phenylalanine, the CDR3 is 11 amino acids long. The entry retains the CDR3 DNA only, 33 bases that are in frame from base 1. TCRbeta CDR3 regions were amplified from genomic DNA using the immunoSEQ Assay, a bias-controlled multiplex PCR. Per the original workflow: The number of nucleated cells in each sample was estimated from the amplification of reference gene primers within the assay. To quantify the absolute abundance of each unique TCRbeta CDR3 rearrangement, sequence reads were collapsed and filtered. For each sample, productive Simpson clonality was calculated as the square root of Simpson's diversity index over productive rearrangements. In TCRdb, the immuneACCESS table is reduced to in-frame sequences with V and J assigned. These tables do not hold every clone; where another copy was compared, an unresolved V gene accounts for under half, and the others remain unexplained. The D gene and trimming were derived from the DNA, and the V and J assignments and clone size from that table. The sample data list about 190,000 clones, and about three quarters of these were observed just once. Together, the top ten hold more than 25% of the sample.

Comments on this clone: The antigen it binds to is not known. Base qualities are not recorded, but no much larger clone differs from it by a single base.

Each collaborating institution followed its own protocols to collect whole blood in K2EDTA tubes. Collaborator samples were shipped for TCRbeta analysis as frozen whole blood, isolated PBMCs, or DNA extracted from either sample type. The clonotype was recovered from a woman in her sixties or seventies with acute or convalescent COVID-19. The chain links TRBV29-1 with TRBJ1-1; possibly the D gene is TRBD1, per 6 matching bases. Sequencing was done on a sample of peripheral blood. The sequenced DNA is TGCAGCGTTAGAGGGGGCACTGAAGCTTTCTTT. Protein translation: CSVRGGTEAFF.